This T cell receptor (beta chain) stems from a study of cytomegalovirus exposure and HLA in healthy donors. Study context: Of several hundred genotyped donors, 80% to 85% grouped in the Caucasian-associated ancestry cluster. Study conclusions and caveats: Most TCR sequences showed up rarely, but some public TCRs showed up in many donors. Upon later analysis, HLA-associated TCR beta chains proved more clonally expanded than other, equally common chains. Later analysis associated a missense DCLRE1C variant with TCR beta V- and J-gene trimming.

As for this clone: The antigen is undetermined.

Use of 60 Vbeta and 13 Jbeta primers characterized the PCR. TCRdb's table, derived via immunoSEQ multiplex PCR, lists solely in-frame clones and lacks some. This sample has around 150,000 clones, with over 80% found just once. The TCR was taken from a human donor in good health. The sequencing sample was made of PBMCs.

CDR3 loop: CASSTHRTGTGGQPQHF. In DNA form, the CDR3 reads TGTGCCAGTAGTACCCATCGGACAGGGACGGGGGGACAGCCCCAGCATTTT. The chain is built from TRBV19 and TRBJ1-5, with 8 bases aligning to TRBD1. The CDR3 runs 17 residues. The junction had 15 bases not matched to a gene; V was cut back by 4 bases and J by 7 bases. The germline gives CDR1 LNHDA, CDR2 SQIVND (reference sequence).